The clone carrying this T cell receptor (beta chain) was counted many times. Its matching antigen is unknown. Scientists amplified the TCR beta CDR3 regions from RNA transcripts. Scientists carried out first-round RT-PCR using HTBI primers and then a second-round multiplex PCR. TCRdb processed the multiplex PCR reads anew with MiXCR; each CDR3 protein has one entry. The sample shows approximately 1.2 million distinct CDR3 sequences, approximately 35% of them seen only once. The source of the sample is a study of Graves' ophthalmopathy and Graves' hyperthyroidism. Trimming cost V 6 bases and J 4 bases, with 21 bases left between them. CDR1 and CDR2 from the germline V gene are SGHVS and FQNEAQ. The CDR3 is 16 amino acids. The study's findings and limits: The model achieved under 71% sensitivity and roughly 79% specificity for ophthalmopathy progression.

V is TRBV7-8 and J is TRBJ1-2; a possible D gene is TRBD1 (6 bases). Sequencing was carried out using peripheral blood or thyroid tissue (not recorded which). The receptor comes from an adult man with Graves' hyperthyroidism. CDR3 sequence (DNA): TGTGCCAGCAGGCTGCGAACCGGGACATTGGGCTATGGCTACACCTTC. This sequence encodes CASRLRTGTLGYGYTF.